This is a list of T cell receptor beta chains from one sample in a study of cytomegalovirus exposure and HLA in healthy donors. Data came from immunoSEQ multiplex PCR; TCRdb stores just in-frame clones and leaves some out. The top ten hold 3% to 4% of the sample, which has about 190,000 clones, roughly 81% seen once. Sample: PBMCs. Receptors originate from a woman in her thirties in good health and CMV-seropositive. CDR3s include the opening cysteine and the closing phenylalanine or tryptophan. Each record gives: D gene, J gene, clone size, V gene, CDR3 length, CDR3 protein, CDR3 DNA. The D gene is left open where the match is weak. Clone sizes are given selectively: once, few, many, or a class where the clone is expanded.

TRBD2,TRBJ2-1,.,TRBV13,15,CASSTGLAVYNEQFF,TGTGCCAGCAGCACGGGACTAGCGGTCTACAATGAGCAGTTCTTC
.,TRBJ2-1,.,TRBV6-1,15,CASSEWRGLYNEQFF,TGTGCCAGCAGTGAATGGCGGGGGCTCTACAATGAGCAGTTCTTC
.,TRBJ1-2,once,TRBV14,13,CASSQYRAGGYTF,TGTGCCAGCAGCCAATACAGGGCGGGTGGCTACACCTTC
.,TRBJ1-5,.,TRBV9,13,CASSDTPNEPQHF,TGTGCCAGCTCGGACACCCCGAACGAGCCCCAGCATTTT
TRBD1,TRBJ1-3,.,TRBV15,15,CATSRDREVSDTIYF,TGTGCCACCAGCAGGGACAGGGAGGTCTCAGACACCATATATTTT
.,TRBJ2-2,.,TRBV6-4,13,CASTAGDTGELFF,TGTGCCAGCACCGCCGGGGACACCGGGGAGCTGTTTTTT
TRBD2,TRBJ2-7,.,TRBV28,15,CASSLGRGRGYEQYF,TGTGCCAGCAGTTTAGGTCGCGGGAGGGGGTACGAGCAGTACTTC
.,TRBJ2-2,.,TRBV4-2,13,CASSQGETGELFF,TGTGCCAGCAGCCAAGGCGAGACCGGGGAGCTGTTTTTT
.,TRBJ2-7,.,TRBV21-1,16,CASSKVGGSGRDEQYF,TGTGCCAGCAGCAAAGTTGGGGGGAGCGGGAGGGACGAGCAGTACTTC
TRBD1,TRBJ2-1,once,TRBV5-1,15,CASSQRQGAGNEQFF,TGCGCCAGCAGCCAACGACAGGGGGCAGGGAATGAGCAGTTCTTC
.,TRBJ2-1,.,TRBV7-6,13,CASSLVKGVEQFF,TGTGCCAGCAGCTTAGTAAAGGGAGTTGAGCAGTTCTTC
.,TRBJ1-2,few,TRBV5-1,14,CASSLAQGGDGYTF,TGCGCCAGCAGCTTGGCCCAGGGAGGGGATGGCTACACCTTC
TRBD1,TRBJ1-3,few,TRBV6-1,16,CASSEETGGSGNTIYF,TGTGCCAGCAGTGAAGAGACAGGGGGCTCTGGAAACACCATATATTTT
TRBD2,TRBJ2-1,.,TRBV27,17,CASSYGTSGSGPLEQFF,TGTGCCAGCAGCTATGGGACTAGCGGGAGTGGCCCCTTAGAACAGTTCTTC
.,TRBJ2-7,.,TRBV27,13,CATRGLLTYEQYF,TGTGCCACCAGAGGACTTTTAACCTACGAGCAGTACTTC
.,TRBJ2-2,few,TRBV15,18,CATSFPLWRGRGTGELFF,TGTGCCACCAGCTTCCCCCTCTGGCGGGGCCGGGGCACCGGGGAGCTGTTTTTT